This is a list of T cell receptor beta chains from one sample in a study of T cells in Graves' hyperthyroidism and ophthalmopathy. TCRdb independently ran MiXCR on the multiplex PCR reads; one entry per CDR3 protein. The table lists around 560,000 distinct CDR3 sequences, 16% of them singletons. The sequencing input was blood. The receptors here all came from a woman aged 18-29 years with Graves' hyperthyroidism. CDR3s include the opening cysteine and the closing phenylalanine or tryptophan. The D gene is left open where the match is weak. Clone size is given for some rows only: seen once, a few or many times, or a class if the clone is expanded.

j_call d_call clone_size v_call cdr3_nt cdr3_aa
TRBJ2-5 - - TRBV20-1 TGCAGTGCTAGGGGATGGGGTAAAGAGACCCAGTACTTC CSARGWGKETQYF
TRBJ1-4 - - TRBV28 TGTGCCAGCAGTCCCGACAGCCATATTGAAAAACTGTTTTTT CASSPDSHIEKLFF
TRBJ1-5 - few TRBV25-1 TGTGCCAGCAGTCCAACCCGGACGGGGGGGCCCCAGCATTTT CASSPTRTGGPQHF
TRBJ1-2 - few TRBV9 TGTGCCAGCAACCCAGGCGGGGGGAACTATGGCTACACCTTC CASNPGGGNYGYTF
TRBJ2-7 TRBD1 many TRBV24-1 TGTGCCACCAGTGATTTCGGTGGCGACAGGGGATACTCCTACGAGCAGTACTTC CATSDFGGDRGYSYEQYF
TRBJ2-7 - many TRBV5-1 TGCGCCAGCAGCTTGAACCTCCCAACCTACGAGCAGTACTTC CASSLNLPTYEQYF
TRBJ2-3 TRBD1 many TRBV28 TGTGCCAGCAGTTCTCCAACCGGGACAGGCACAGATACGCAGTATTTT CASSSPTGTGTDTQYF
TRBJ2-5 - few TRBV7-9 TGTGCCAGCAGCTCCTATGATTGGACCCAGTACTTC CASSSYDWTQYF
TRBJ2-5 - many TRBV12-3/TRBV12-4 TGTGCCAGCAGTTTTCAATCGCGAATAATGGAGACCCAGTACTTC CASSFQSRIMETQYF
TRBJ2-1 - - TRBV29-1 TGCAGCGTTGGGCAGCTTAACAATGAGCAGTTCTTC CSVGQLNNEQFF
TRBJ2-7 TRBD1 once TRBV15 TGTGCCGCCAGCAGCTTGGGACAGACCCTAATTGAGCAGTACTTC CAASSLGQTLIEQYF
TRBJ1-1 - many TRBV3-1 TGTGCCAGCAGGTCTCCGGGACGCGTCACTGAAGCTTTCTTT CASRSPGRVTEAFF
TRBJ1-1 - many TRBV20-1 TGCAGTGCTAGCGTAGATTACACTGAAGCTTTCTTT CSASVDYTEAFF
TRBJ2-7 TRBD1 many TRBV6-1 TGTGCCAGCAGTGGAAAGACAGGGGGCGCTTATTACGAGCAGTACTTC CASSGKTGGAYYEQYF
TRBJ2-7 - - TRBV28 TGTGCCAGCAGTTTACCCCGGGGCTACGAGCAGTGCTTC CASSLPRGYEQCF
TRBJ2-3 TRBD2 many TRBV20-1 TGCAGTGCTAGAGATAGCGGGAGGGCTTCAGATACGCAGTATTTT CSARDSGRASDTQYF
TRBJ1-4 - - TRBV29-1 TGCAGCGTTTCCATTGGCAGGGTCGAGAAACTGTTTTTT CSVSIGRVEKLFF
TRBJ1-6 TRBD1 few TRBV5-1 TGCGCCAGCAGCCTCCGACAGGGATTTGATTCACCCCTCCACTTT CASSLRQGFDSPLHF
TRBJ2-1 TRBD2 - TRBV20-1 TGCAGTGCTAGCCCCGGGACTAGCGGCTACAATGAGCAGTTCTTC CSASPGTSGYNEQFF
TRBJ2-1 TRBD2 - TRBV27 TGTGCCAGCAGTCCAACAACTAGCGGCAGCTACAATGAGCAGTTCTTC CASSPTTSGSYNEQFF
TRBJ1-3 - - TRBV18 TGTGCCAGCTCACCATACCGGGACTTGGGGGACACCATATATTTT CASSPYRDLGDTIYF
TRBJ2-7 - few TRBV6-5 TGTGCCAGCAGTTACTCTCACACGGGGACCTACGAGCAGTACTTC CASSYSHTGTYEQYF
TRBJ2-1 TRBD1 many TRBV29-1 TGCAGCGGATTCAGGGGGTTGCCCAATGAGCAGTTCTTC CSGFRGLPNEQFF
TRBJ2-5 - few TRBV2 TGTGCCAGCAGTGAGGGTTTCCAAGAGACCCAGTACTTC CASSEGFQETQYF
TRBJ2-1 TRBD2 - TRBV5-6 TGTGCCAGCAGCCCCGGGACTAGCGGGAGTCAAGGTGAGCAGTTCTTC CASSPGTSGSQGEQFF
TRBJ1-2 - few TRBV7-9 TGTGCCAGCAGCCAAGAGGGGGGCAACTATGGCTACACCTTC CASSQEGGNYGYTF
TRBJ2-2 TRBD1 many TRBV13 TGTGCCAGCAGCTTCGCTAGGACAGGGGGCACCGGGGAGCTGTTTTTT CASSFARTGGTGELFF
TRBJ2-5 - few TRBV20-1 TGCAGTGCTAGTGAGGCGGGGAAACAAGAGACCCAGTACTTC CSASEAGKQETQYF
TRBJ2-7 - many TRBV7-3 TGTGCCAGCAGCTTAACTATCCGGGACGAGCAGTACTTC CASSLTIRDEQYF
TRBJ2-3 TRBD2 few TRBV25-1 TGTGCCAGCAGAGAACGCTATAGCGGGAGGGCTGGAGATACGCAGTATTTT CASRERYSGRAGDTQYF
TRBJ1-1 - - TRBV20-1 TGCAGTGCTATGGGAGTTAACACTGAAGCTTTCTTT CSAMGVNTEAFF
TRBJ2-7 TRBD2 many TRBV20-1 TGCAGTGCCGAGGGGACTATCTACGAGCAGTACTTC CSAEGTIYEQYF
TRBJ1-1 TRBD1 many TRBV6-2/TRBV6-3 TGTGCCAGCAGACCACACACGACAGGGAGGTCTGAAGCTTTCTTT CASRPHTTGRSEAFF